Below, 13 T cell receptor beta chains from the same sample are listed, as sequenced in a study of shared clonotypes between healthy human individuals. The naive CD8 population came from CD45RO-negative cells selected for CCR7, without terminally differentiated effector memory CD45RA+ cells. Profiled with immunoSEQ multiplex PCR; TCRdb holds only in-frame clones, not every one. The sample includes nearly 2 million clones, about 95% seen only once; the top ten take approximately 1.2%. The source material was naive CD8+ T cells sorted from blood. The receptors here all came from a man aged 18 to 29 in good health.

This chain connects TRBV11-3 to TRBJ1-1, with TRBD1 identical over 10 bases. CDR1 and CDR2 from the germline V gene are SGHNT and YENEEA. The CDR3 sequence is 17 residues long. Trimming cost V 5 bases and J 0 bases; bases outside gene matches: 9. CDR3 sequence: CASSPRDRGEVNTEAFF. The DNA for the CDR3 is TGTGCCAGCAGCCCTCGGGACAGGGGTGAGGTGAACACTGAAGCTTTCTTT. Complete variable domain (other parts from reference TRBV11-3 and TRBJ1-1): EAGVVQSPRYKIIEKKQPVAFWCNPISGHNTLYWYLQNLGQGPELLIRYENEEAVDDSQLPKDRFSAERLKGVDSTLKIQPAELGDSAVYLCASSPRDRGEVNTEAFFGQGTRLTVV.

This clone has more than one count but fewer than ten. The sample has other DNA sequences that encode this CDR3 too. The chain employs TRBV11-2 and TRBJ2-3; D uncertain. CDR1 and CDR2 from the germline V gene are SGHAT and FQNNGV. Deletions cut 5 bases from V and 2 bases from J, with 5 bases between. The CDR3 totals 12 residues. DNA of the CDR3: TGTGCCAGCAGCCCACCCACAGATACGCAGTATTTT. Protein sequence: CASSPPTDTQYF.

This clone was seen once. This chain uses TRBV2 with TRBJ2-3; 8 nucleotides line up with TRBD2. Germline CDR1 is SNHLY and CDR2 is FYNNEI. V dropped 11 bases and J dropped 4; count of bases not matched to a gene: 11. The CDR3 sequence is 14 residues long. The CDR3 protein is CALGNPGGPDTQYF. CDR3 nucleotides: TGTGCCCTGGGAAATCCGGGGGGGCCAGATACGCAGTATTTT. Drawing the rest from reference TRBV2 and TRBJ2-3, the complete variable domain is EPEVTQTPSHQVTQMGQEVILRCVPISNHLYFYWYRQILGQKVEFLVSFYNNEISEKSEIFDDQFSVERPDGSNFTLKIRSTKLEDSAMYFCALGNPGGPDTQYFGPGTRLTVL.

V is TRBV6-5 and J is TRBJ2-3; no definite D call. Germline V CDR1 and CDR2: MNHEY, SVGAGI. CDR3 length equals 12 residues. V shed 6 bases and J shed 3 bases, with 7 bases lying between them. The CDR3 DNA reads TGTGCCAGCAGGGACCCTACAGATACGCAGTATTTT. Protein sequence: CASRDPTDTQYF.

A single count supports this clone. The chain uses TRBV13 and TRBJ1-1; D gene uncertain. V gave up 5 bases and J gave up 4 bases, with 14 bases separating them. Per germline, CDR1 PRHDT and CDR2 FYEKMQ (reference sequence). The CDR3 spans 14 residues. CDR3 in DNA: TGTGCCAGCAGCCATTCCCCCTCGGGCACTGAAGCTTTCTTT. Amino acids: CASSHSPSGTEAFF. The full variable domain, completed using reference TRBV13 and TRBJ1-1, is AAGVIQSPRHLIKEKRETATLKCYPIPRHDTVYWYQQGPGQDPQFLISFYEKMQSDKGSIPDRFSAQQFSDYHSELNMSSLELGDSALYFCASSHSPSGTEAFFGQGTRLTVV.

V usage is TRBV15 and J usage is TRBJ1-3, with a tentative D call TRBD1 (5 bases). Trimming removed 6 bases at V and 4 bases at J, with 7 bases between. The CDR3 has 12 amino acids. CDR1 is LNHNV and CDR2 is YYDKDF in the germline V gene (reference sequence). CDR3 amino acids: CATSGGGNTIYF. The DNA for the CDR3 is TGTGCCACCAGTGGGGGGGGAAACACCATATATTTT.

The J gene is TRBJ2-7, the V gene TRBV7-9; TRBD1 matches at 7 bases. Germline CDR1 reads SEHNR; CDR2 reads FQNEAQ (reference sequence). J was trimmed by 4 bases and V by 4 bases; bases with no gene match: 7. The CDR3 sequence is 14 residues long. The CDR3 DNA sequence: TGTGCCAGCAGCTCGCAGGGGGTCGGGTACGAGCAGTACTTC. This codes for CASSSQGVGYEQYF.

The rearrangement uses TRBV5-4 and TRBJ1-6; a weak D match, TRBD1 (5 bases). Trimming shortened V by 1 base and J by 10 bases, and 12 bases separated the two germline ends. CDR3 length equals 14 residues. CDR1 and CDR2 from the germline V gene are SGHNT and YYREEE (reference sequence). The chain's CDR3 is CASSLPGGESPLHF. The CDR3 nucleotides are TGTGCCAGCAGCTTGCCGGGGGGAGAATCACCCCTCCACTTT.

This chain links TRBV4-1 with TRBJ2-1; D is tentatively TRBD1 or TRBD2 (5 bases each). Trimming removed 4 bases at V and 2 bases at J, with 21 bases between. The CDR3 has 18 residues. Germline V lookup: CDR1 MGHRA, CDR2 YSYEKL. The CDR3 region has the DNA TGCGCCAGCAGCCTAAGATTTGGAGCAGGGAGCACCTACAATGAGCAGTTCTTC. This encodes CASSLRFGAGSTYNEQFF.

V is TRBV28 and J is TRBJ2-7; no clear D. Germline-derived CDR1 and CDR2 are MDHEN and SYDVKM. The CDR3 has 13 amino acids. V lost 3 bases and J lost 5, with 11 bases in between. CDR3 nucleotides: TGTGCCAGCAGTTTCTCAGGCTACGACGAGCAGTACTTC. It translates to CASSFSGYDEQYF.

The CDR3 bases are TGTGCCAGCAGCCTCCGTTGGTCAGACGATACGCAGTATTTT. Residues: CASSLRWSDDTQYF. This chain links TRBV9 with TRBJ2-3; D call uncertain. Germline CDR1 and CDR2: SGDLS and YYNGEE. V was clipped by 4 bases and J by 6 bases, with 15 bases between them. This CDR3 comprises 14 residues.

This chain uses TRBV9 with TRBJ2-6; a possible D gene is TRBD1 (6 bases). Trimming cost V 4 bases and J 0 bases, with 17 bases left between them. Germline assignment: CDR1 SGDLS and CDR2 YYNGEE. CDR3 size: 18 residues. The CDR3 is CASSPIRGLGSGANVLTF. For the CDR3, the DNA is TGTGCCAGCAGCCCGATCAGGGGCTTGGGCTCTGGGGCCAACGTCCTGACTTTC.

This clone appeared a few times. The chain recombines TRBV4-1 with TRBJ2-2; D may match TRBD1 or TRBD2 (6 bases each). The length of the CDR3 is 16 residues. V lost 1 base and J lost 6, with 15 bases in between. Per germline, CDR1 MGHRA and CDR2 YSYEKL. The CDR3: CASSQVGGRGPGELFF. CDR3 nucleotide sequence: TGCGCCAGCAGCCAAGTCGGGGGCAGGGGTCCCGGGGAGCTGTTTTTT.